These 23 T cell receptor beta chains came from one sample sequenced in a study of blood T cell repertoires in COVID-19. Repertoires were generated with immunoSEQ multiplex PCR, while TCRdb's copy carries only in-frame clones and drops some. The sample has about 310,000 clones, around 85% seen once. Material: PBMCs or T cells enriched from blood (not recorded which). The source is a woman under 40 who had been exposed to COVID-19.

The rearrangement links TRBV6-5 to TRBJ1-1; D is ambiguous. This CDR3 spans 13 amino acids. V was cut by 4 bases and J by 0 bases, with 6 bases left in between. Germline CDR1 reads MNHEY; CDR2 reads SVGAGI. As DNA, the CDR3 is TGTGCCAGCAGTTTTGGGCTGAACACTGAAGCTTTCTTT. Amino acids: CASSFGLNTEAFF.

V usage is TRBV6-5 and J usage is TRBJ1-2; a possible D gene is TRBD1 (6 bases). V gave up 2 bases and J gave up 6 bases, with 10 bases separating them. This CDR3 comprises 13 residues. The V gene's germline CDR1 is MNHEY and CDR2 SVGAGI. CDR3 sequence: CASSYQQGHGYTF. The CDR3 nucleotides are TGTGCCAGCAGTTACCAACAGGGTCATGGCTACACCTTC.

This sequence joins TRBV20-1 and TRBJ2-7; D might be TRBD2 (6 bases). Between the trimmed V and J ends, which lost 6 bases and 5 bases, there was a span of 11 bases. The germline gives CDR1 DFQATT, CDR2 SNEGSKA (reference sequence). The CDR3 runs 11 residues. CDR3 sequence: CSATTSNEQYF. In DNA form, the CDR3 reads TGCAGTGCAACGACTAGTAACGAGCAGTACTTC.

The CDR3 sequence is CASSLQGAFSYGYTF. CDR3 DNA sequence: TGTGCCAGCAGCTTACAAGGGGCATTTAGTTATGGCTACACCTTC. J is TRBJ1-2 and V is TRBV7-9; D might be TRBD1 (5 bases). The V and J ends lost 2 bases and 5 bases respectively, with 15 bases between them. Germline-derived CDR1 and CDR2 are SEHNR and FQNEAQ (reference sequence). The CDR3 length is 15 residues.

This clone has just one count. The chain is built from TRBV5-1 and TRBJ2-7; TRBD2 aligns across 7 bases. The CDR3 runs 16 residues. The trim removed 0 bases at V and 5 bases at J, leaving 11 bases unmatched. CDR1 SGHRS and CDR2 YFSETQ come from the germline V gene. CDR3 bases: TGCGCCAGCAGCTTGGTTATGATGAGGCTAGCGGACGAGCAGTACTTC. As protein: CASSLVMMRLADEQYF.

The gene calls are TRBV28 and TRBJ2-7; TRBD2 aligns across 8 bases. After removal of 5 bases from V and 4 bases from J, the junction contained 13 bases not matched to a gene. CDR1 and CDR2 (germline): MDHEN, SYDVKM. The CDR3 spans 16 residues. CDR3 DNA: TGTGCCAGCAGTCAAATAGCGGGAACGGCGAGGTACGAGCAGTACTTC. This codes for CASSQIAGTARYEQYF.

The chain's CDR3 is CASSARRTATEAFF. In DNA, the CDR3 is TGCGCCAGCAGCGCCCGCCGGACAGCCACTGAAGCTTTCTTT. The V and J genes are TRBV5-1 and TRBJ1-1, with a possible D match to TRBD1 (6 bases). The CDR3 sequence is 14 residues long. Trimming removed 4 bases from V and 4 bases from J, with 14 bases in between. Germline-derived CDR1 and CDR2 are SGHRS and YFSETQ. The full variable domain, with the rest looked up from reference TRBV5-1 and TRBJ1-1, is KAGVTQTPRYLIKTRGQQVTLSCSPISGHRSVSWYQQTPGQGLQFLFEYFSETQRNKGNFPGRFSGRQFSNSRSEMNVSTLELGDSALYLCASSARRTATEAFFGQGTRLTVV.

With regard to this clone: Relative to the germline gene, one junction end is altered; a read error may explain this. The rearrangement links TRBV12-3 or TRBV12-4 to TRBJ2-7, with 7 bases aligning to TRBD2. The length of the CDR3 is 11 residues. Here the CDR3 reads CASSLEGRVSF. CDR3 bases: TGTGCCAGCAGTTTAGAGGGGAGGGTATCGTTC.

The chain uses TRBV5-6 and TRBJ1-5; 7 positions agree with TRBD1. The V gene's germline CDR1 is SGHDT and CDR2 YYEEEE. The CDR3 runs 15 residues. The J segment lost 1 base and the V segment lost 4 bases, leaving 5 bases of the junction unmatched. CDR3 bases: TGTGCCAGCAGCCGCAGGGGGATAAGCAATCAGCCCCAGCATTTT. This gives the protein CASSRRGISNQPQHF.

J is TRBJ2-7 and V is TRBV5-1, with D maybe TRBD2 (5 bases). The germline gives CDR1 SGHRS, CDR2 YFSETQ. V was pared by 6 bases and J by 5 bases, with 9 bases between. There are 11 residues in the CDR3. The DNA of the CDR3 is TGCGCCAGCACCGACTACAACGAGCAGTACTTC. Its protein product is CASTDYNEQYF.

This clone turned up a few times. CDR3 in amino acids: CSVMDRAKASSFF. The CDR3 region has the DNA TGCAGCGTTATGGACAGGGCTAAGGCTAGTTCGTTCTTC. This sequence joins TRBV29-1 and TRBJ2-1; TRBD1 agrees at 8 bases. Germline assignment: CDR1 SQVTM and CDR2 ANQGSEA. The length of the CDR3 is 13 residues. The J segment lost 15 bases and the V segment lost 5 bases, leaving 15 bases of the junction unmatched.

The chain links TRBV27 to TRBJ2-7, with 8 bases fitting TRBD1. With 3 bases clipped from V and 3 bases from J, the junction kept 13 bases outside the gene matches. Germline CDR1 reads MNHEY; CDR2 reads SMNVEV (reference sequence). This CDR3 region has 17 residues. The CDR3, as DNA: TGTGCCAGCAGTTTGGACCAGGGGGCAACTTCTTTCTACGAGCAGTACTTC. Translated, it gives CASSLDQGATSFYEQYF.

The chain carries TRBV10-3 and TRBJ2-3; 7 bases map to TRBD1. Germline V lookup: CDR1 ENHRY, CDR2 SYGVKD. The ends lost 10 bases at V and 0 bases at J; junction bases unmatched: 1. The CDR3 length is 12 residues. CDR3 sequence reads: CATGGSTDTQYF. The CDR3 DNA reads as TGTGCCACAGGGGGTAGCACAGATACGCAGTATTTT.

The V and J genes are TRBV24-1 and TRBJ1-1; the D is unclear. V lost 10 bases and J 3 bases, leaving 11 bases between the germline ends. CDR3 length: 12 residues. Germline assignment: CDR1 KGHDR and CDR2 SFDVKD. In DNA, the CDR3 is TGTGCCACACGGGGAGGGCACACTGAAGCTTTCTTT. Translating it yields CATRGGHTEAFF.

This chain's CDR3 is CASSPGQGLGTDTQYF. As DNA, the CDR3 is TGTGCCAGCAGCCCGGGACAGGGTCTCGGGACAGATACGCAGTATTTT. V gene TRBV9 combines with J gene TRBJ2-3; 9 bases map to TRBD1. The CDR3 is made up of 16 amino acids. V lost 4 bases, J lost 3 bases, and 9 bases stayed unmatched. Germline loops: CDR1 SGDLS, CDR2 YYNGEE.

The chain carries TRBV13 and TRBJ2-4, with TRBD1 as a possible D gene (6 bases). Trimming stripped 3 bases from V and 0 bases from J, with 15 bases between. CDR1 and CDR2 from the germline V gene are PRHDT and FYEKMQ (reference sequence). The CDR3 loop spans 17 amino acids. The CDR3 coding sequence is TGTGCCAGCAGCTTGTTTTCAGGGGATGGAGCCAAAAACATTCAGTACTTC. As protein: CASSLFSGDGAKNIQYF. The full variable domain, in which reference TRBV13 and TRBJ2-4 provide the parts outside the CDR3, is AAGVIQSPRHLIKEKRETATLKCYPIPRHDTVYWYQQGPGQDPQFLISFYEKMQSDKGSIPDRFSAQQFSDYHSELNMSSLELGDSALYFCASSLFSGDGAKNIQYFGAGTRLSVL.

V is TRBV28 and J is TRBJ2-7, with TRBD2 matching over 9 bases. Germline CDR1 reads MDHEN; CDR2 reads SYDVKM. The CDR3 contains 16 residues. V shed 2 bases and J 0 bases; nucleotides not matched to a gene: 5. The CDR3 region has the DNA TGTGCCAGCAGTTTAGGGCTAGCGGGGATCTCCTACGAGCAGTACTTC. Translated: CASSLGLAGISYEQYF. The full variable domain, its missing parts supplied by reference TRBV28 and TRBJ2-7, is DVKVTQSSRYLVKRTGEKVFLECVQDMDHENMFWYRQDPGLGLRLIYFSYDVKMKEKGDIPEGYSVSREKKERFSLILESASTNQTSMYLCASSLGLAGISYEQYFGPGTRLTVT.

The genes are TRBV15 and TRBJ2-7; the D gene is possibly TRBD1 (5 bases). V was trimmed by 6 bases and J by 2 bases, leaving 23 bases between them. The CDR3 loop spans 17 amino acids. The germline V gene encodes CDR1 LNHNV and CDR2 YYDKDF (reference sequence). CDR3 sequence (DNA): TGTGCCACCAGGGCAGGGCAAGGCGGTGTTGAGGCCTACGAGCAGTACTTC. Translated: CATRAGQGGVEAYEQYF.

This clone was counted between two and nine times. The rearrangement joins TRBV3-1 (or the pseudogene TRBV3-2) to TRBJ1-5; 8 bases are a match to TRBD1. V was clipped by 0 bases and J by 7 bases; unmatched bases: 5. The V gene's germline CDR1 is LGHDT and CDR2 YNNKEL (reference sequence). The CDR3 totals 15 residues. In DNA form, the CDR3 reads TGTGCCAGCAGCCAAGATAGGACAGGGCGACAGCCCCAGCATTTT. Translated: CASSQDRTGRQPQHF.

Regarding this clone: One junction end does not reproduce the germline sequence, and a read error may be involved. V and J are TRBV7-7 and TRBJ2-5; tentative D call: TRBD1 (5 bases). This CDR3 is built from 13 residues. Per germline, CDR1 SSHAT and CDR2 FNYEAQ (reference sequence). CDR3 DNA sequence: TGTGCTAGCAGCCAGAGACAGAAAGAGACCCAGTACTTC. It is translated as CASSQRQKETQYF. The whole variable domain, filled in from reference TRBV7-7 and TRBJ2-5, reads GAGVSQSPRYKVTKRGQDVTLRCDPISSHATLYWYQQALGQGPEFLTYFNYEAQPDKSGLPSDRFSAERPEGSISTLTIQRTEQRDSAMYRCASSQRQKETQYFGPGTRLLVL.

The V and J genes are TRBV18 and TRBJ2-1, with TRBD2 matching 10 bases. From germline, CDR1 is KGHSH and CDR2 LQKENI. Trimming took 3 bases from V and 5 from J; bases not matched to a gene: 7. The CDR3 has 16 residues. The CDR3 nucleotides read TGTGCCAGCTCACCTAGGCTAGCGGGAGCTCACAATGAGCAGTTCTTC. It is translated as CASSPRLAGAHNEQFF.

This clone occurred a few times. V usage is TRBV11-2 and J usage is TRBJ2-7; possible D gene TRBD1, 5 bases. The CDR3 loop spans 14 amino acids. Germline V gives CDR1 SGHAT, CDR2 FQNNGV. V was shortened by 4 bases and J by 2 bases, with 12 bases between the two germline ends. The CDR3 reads CASSSLRQTYEQYF. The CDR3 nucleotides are TGTGCCAGCAGCTCCCTAAGACAGACCTACGAGCAGTACTTC.

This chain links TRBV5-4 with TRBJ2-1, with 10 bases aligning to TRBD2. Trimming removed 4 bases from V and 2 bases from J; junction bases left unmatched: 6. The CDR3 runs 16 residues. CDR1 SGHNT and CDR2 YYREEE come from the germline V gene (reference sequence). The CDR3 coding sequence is TGTGCCAGCAGCCTTAAAAGCGGGGGGGCCTACAATGAGCAGTTCTTC. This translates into CASSLKSGGAYNEQFF. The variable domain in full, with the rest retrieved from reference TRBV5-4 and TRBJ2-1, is ETGVTQSPTHLIKTRGQQVTLRCSSQSGHNTVSWYQQALGQGPQFIFQYYREEENGRGNFPPRFSGLQFPNYSSELNVNALELDDSALYLCASSLKSGGAYNEQFFGPGTRLTVL.